The 24 T cell receptor beta chains reported below all come from one sample, sequenced in a study of T cells in Graves' hyperthyroidism and ophthalmopathy. What was amplified from RNA transcripts were TCR beta CDR3 regions. Carried out on the TCR CDR3, a first-round RT-PCR used the HTBI primer set. MiXCR, run by TCRdb on the multiplex PCR reads, gives a single entry per CDR3 protein. The table lists a few hundred thousand distinct CDR3 sequences, 15% to 18% of them singletons. Sample: blood. The source is a woman in her twenties or thirties with Graves' hyperthyroidism.

This clonotype was picked up many times. The rearrangement links TRBV7-2 to TRBJ2-7; D could derive from TRBD1 or TRBD2 (5 bases each). This CDR3 is built from 15 residues. CDR1 and CDR2 (germline): SGHTA, FQGNSA. Trimming stripped 3 bases from V and 4 bases from J, with 16 bases between. The CDR3 here is CASSFPGRTPYEQYF. CDR3 coding DNA: TGTGCCAGCAGCTTCCCGGGACGAACACCTTACGAGCAGTACTTC.

This clonotype turned up a few times. V and J are TRBV14 and TRBJ2-1; no clear D. Trimming left V 4 bases short and J 2 bases short, with 6 bases between. This CDR3 has 13 amino acids. Looked up from germline, CDR1 is SGHDN and CDR2 is FVKESK. The CDR3 DNA reads as TGTGCCAGCAGCCCGTTGGCCTACAATGAGCAGTTCTTC. This sequence encodes CASSPLAYNEQFF.

This clonotype has a count of ten or more. This chain links TRBV2 with TRBJ2-5; D tentatively fits TRBD1 or TRBD2 (5 bases each). From germline, CDR1 is SNHLY and CDR2 FYNNEI. V was cut by 3 bases and J by 5 bases, with 7 bases left in between. CDR3 length equals 12 residues. The CDR3 is CASSDGGETQYF. The CDR3 coding sequence is TGTGCCAGCAGTGATGGGGGTGAGACCCAGTACTTC.

This clonotype turned up a few times. The chain couples TRBV12-3 or TRBV12-4 to TRBJ1-3; no clear D. The V end lost 6 bases, the J end lost 0 bases, and 6 bases lay between the germline ends. The CDR3 has 13 amino acids. CDR3 protein: CASRSDSGNTIYF. The CDR3 coding sequence is TGTGCCAGCAGATCCGACTCTGGAAACACCATATATTTT.

This clonotype was seen at least ten times. V gene TRBV6-1 combines with J gene TRBJ2-1, with TRBD2 identical over 10 bases. CDR1 MNHNS and CDR2 SASEGT come from the germline V gene. The CDR3 totals 15 residues. With V trimmed by 8 bases and J by 6 bases, 10 bases remained unmatched. The CDR3, as DNA: TGTGCCAGCGACCCTGGCCTAGCGGGAGTCAATGAGCAGTTCTTC. Its protein is CASDPGLAGVNEQFF.

This clonotype was seen more than once but under ten times. This sequence joins TRBV12-3 or TRBV12-4 and TRBJ2-7; 14 bases line up with TRBD2. The CDR3 has 17 residues. The V and J ends lost 0 bases and 5 bases, in that order; junction bases with no gene match: 6. The CDR3 region has the DNA TGTGCCAGCAGTTTAGCCCTGGGACTAGCGGGAGACAACGAGCAGTACTTC. Its protein is CASSLALGLAGDNEQYF.

This clonotype was counted between two and nine times. At one end, the junction sequence differs from germline, possibly due to a read error. The chain has TRBV2 and TRBJ1-5; D remains ambiguous. Germline values: CDR1 SNHLY, CDR2 FYNNEI. This CDR3 comprises 12 residues. CDR3 DNA: TGTGCCGGCAGTACCACTGATCAGCCCCAGCATTTT. Translated, it gives CAGSTTDQPQHF.

In this sample, this clonotype turned up many times. This chain joins TRBV30 and TRBJ1-2; tentatively, D is TRBD1 (5 bases). This CDR3 region has 12 residues. V shed 0 bases and J shed 8 bases, with 10 bases lying between them. Per germline, CDR1 GTSNPN and CDR2 SVGIG (reference sequence). In nucleotides, the CDR3 is TGTGCCTGGAGTGTAGTCTGGGGGGGCTACACCTTC. This encodes CAWSVVWGGYTF.

The chain uses TRBV6-1 and TRBJ2-1, with D perhaps TRBD1 (5 bases). Trimming shortened V by 7 bases and J by 8 bases, and 15 bases separated the two germline ends. This CDR3 has 13 amino acids. In germline, CDR1 is MNHNS, CDR2 SASEGT. CDR3 sequence (DNA): TGTGCCAGCACCCAAATGCAGGGCTATGAGCAGTTCTTC. Its translation is CASTQMQGYEQFF.

This clonotype was observed at least ten times. The chain has TRBV24-1 and TRBJ1-1; 7 positions agree with TRBD1. The CDR3 extends over 15 amino acids. The ends lost 5 bases at V and 1 base at J; junction bases unmatched: 6. CDR1 is KGHDR and CDR2 is SFDVKD in the germline V gene. The CDR3 nucleotides are TGTGCCACCAGTGCCCCGGGACAGCCGAACACTGAAGCTTTCTTT. Residues: CATSAPGQPNTEAFF.

This clonotype was seen repeatedly, ten times or more. The V gene is TRBV20-1, the J gene TRBJ2-7; D gene ambiguous. CDR3 size: 11 residues. Germline CDR1 and CDR2: DFQATT and SNEGSKA (reference sequence). Trimming took 5 bases from V and 5 from J, leaving 10 bases between them. The CDR3 DNA is TGCAGTGCTTCGGCCCACGACGAGCAGTACTTC. As protein: CSASAHDEQYF.

The rearrangement uses TRBV7-9 and TRBJ2-7, with D possibly matching TRBD2 (5 bases). With 4 bases removed from V and 4 bases from J, the gap between germline ends came to 14 bases. The V gene's germline CDR1 is SEHNR and CDR2 FQNEAQ (reference sequence). The CDR3 is made up of 14 amino acids. Here the CDR3 reads CASSSGIRPYEQYF. The CDR3 coding sequence is TGTGCCAGCAGCTCCGGGATTAGACCGTACGAGCAGTACTTC.

This clonotype was found many times. The chain employs TRBV12-3 or TRBV12-4 and TRBJ2-7; a possible D gene is TRBD1 (6 bases). The CDR3 runs 15 residues. Deletions cut 6 bases from V and 6 bases from J, with 21 bases between. The CDR3 region is CASRRSGTTLGEQYF. Written as DNA, the CDR3 is TGTGCCAGCAGAAGATCCGGGACAACGCTGGGCGAGCAGTACTTC.

The chain employs TRBV4-2 and TRBJ1-1; D remains ambiguous. This CDR3 spans 16 amino acids. V was shortened by 0 bases and J by 5 bases, with 16 bases between the two germline ends. Per germline, CDR1 LGHNA and CDR2 YNFKEQ. The CDR3, as DNA: TGTGCCAGCAGCCAAGATCATACGGCCCGGAGGACTGAAGCTTTCTTT. Translation: CASSQDHTARRTEAFF.

This clonotype was seen many times. This chain joins TRBV4-2 and TRBJ1-1, with D possibly TRBD1 on 5 matching bases. CDR3 length equals 15 residues. Germline V CDR1 and CDR2: LGHNA, YNFKEQ. V lost 4 bases and J lost 1, with 13 bases in between. The CDR3, as DNA: TGTGCCAGCAGCCGGGAGGGACGGACGAACACTGAAGCTTTCTTT. Encoded protein: CASSREGRTNTEAFF.

In this sample, this clonotype turned up a few times. The chain couples TRBV2 to TRBJ2-7; D possibly corresponds to TRBD1 (6 bases). CDR1 SNHLY and CDR2 FYNNEI come from the germline V gene. This CDR3 is 16 amino acids long. Trimming took 2 bases from V and 5 from J, leaving 19 bases between them. Here the CDR3 DNA reads TGTGCCAGCAGTGAATTTGGGCCAGGGGTGTTTGACGAGCAGTACTTC. It specifies CASSEFGPGVFDEQYF.

As to this clonotype: A read error is possible here, since a much larger clone lies one base away. V usage is TRBV7-2 and J usage is TRBJ1-4, with 10 bases identical to TRBD1. Germline CDR1 reads SGHTA; CDR2 reads FQGNSA. The CDR3 totals 16 residues. CDR3 in amino acids: CAISSRGTGAGEKLFF. The DNA of the CDR3 is TGTGCCATCAGCTCCCGGGGGACAGGGGCGGGTGAAAAACTGTTTTTT. Using reference TRBV7-2 and TRBJ1-4 for the parts outside the CDR3, the full variable domain is GAGVSQSPSNKVTEKGKDVELRCDPISGHTALYWYRQSLGQGLEFLIYFQGNSAPDKSGLPSDRFSAERTGGSVSTLTIQRTQQEDSAVYLCAISSRGTGAGEKLFFGSGTQLSVL.

This clonotype was observed many times. The CDR3 DNA reads as TGTGCCAGCGGGACTAGCGGGAGTGGCGAGCAGTACTTC. Its translation: CASGTSGSGEQYF. The chain combines TRBV12-3 or TRBV12-4 with TRBJ2-7; 14 positions match TRBD2. V lost 8 bases, J lost 6 bases, and 3 bases stayed unmatched. CDR3 length: 13 amino acids.

This chain uses TRBV20-1 with TRBJ1-2; possibly TRBD1 for D (6 bases). Germline CDR1 is DFQATT and CDR2 is SNEGSKA (reference sequence). CDR3 length equals 13 residues. Trimming removed 5 bases from V and 4 bases from J, with 14 bases in between. In DNA form, the CDR3 reads TGCAGTGCTCGACAGGCAAAGGGCTATGGCTACACCTTC. Translation: CSARQAKGYGYTF.

There are many counts of this clonotype. The CDR3 reads CSARSSGTPTYEQYF. In DNA, the CDR3 is TGCAGTGCTAGGAGTAGCGGGACCCCGACCTACGAGCAGTACTTC. This chain uses TRBV20-1 with TRBJ2-7; 8 positions agree with TRBD2. The germline V gene has CDR1 DFQATT and CDR2 SNEGSKA (reference sequence). Trimming at V came to 3 bases and at J to 2 bases, leaving 9 bases not matched to a gene. This CDR3 is built from 15 residues.

At least ten counts were recorded for this clonotype. CDR3 DNA: TGTGCCAGCAGACTCGGGGACAGGGACTCCTACGAGCAGTACTTC. Protein sequence: CASRLGDRDSYEQYF. The chain links TRBV28 to TRBJ2-7, with 9 bases that match TRBD1. The V gene's germline CDR1 is MDHEN and CDR2 SYDVKM. This CDR3 is built from 15 residues. After removal of 6 bases from V and 0 bases from J, the junction contained 6 bases not matched to a gene.

The CDR3 sequence: CASSRTEEKLFF. The CDR3 nucleotides read TGTGCCAGCAGCCGGACGGAGGAAAAACTGTTTTTT. This rearrangement joins TRBV6-2 or TRBV6-3 to TRBJ1-4, with D unresolved. The CDR3 has 12 amino acids. Trimming stripped 6 bases from V and 8 bases from J, with 10 bases between. Germline V lookup: CDR1 MNHEY, CDR2 SVGEGT.

This clonotype came up a few times. The CDR3 is CASSLGAGGTGELFF. The CDR3 bases are TGTGCCAGCAGTTTGGGGGCGGGTGGGACCGGGGAGCTGTTTTTT. V usage is TRBV27 and J usage is TRBJ2-2; the D gene is possibly TRBD1 (6 bases). V dropped 3 bases and J dropped 5 bases, with 13 bases sitting between them. CDR3 length equals 15 residues. Per germline, CDR1 MNHEY and CDR2 SMNVEV (reference sequence).

This clonotype was picked up many times. The chain combines TRBV18 with TRBJ1-1; 7 bases align to TRBD1. V was pared by 6 bases and J by 3 bases, with 7 bases of the junction left unmatched. Germline CDR1 reads KGHSH; CDR2 reads LQKENI. The CDR3 sequence is 14 residues long. The chain's CDR3 is CASSQGGLDTEAFF. DNA of the CDR3: TGTGCCAGCTCCCAGGGGGGGCTGGACACTGAAGCTTTCTTT.